This T cell receptor beta chain is drawn from a study of blood T cell repertoires in COVID-19. The CDR3 length is 14 residues. The germline V gene has CDR1 LGHDT and CDR2 YNNKEL (reference sequence). V lost 1 base and J lost 4; bases outside the gene matches: 3. The protocol was immunoSEQ multiplex PCR, while the TCRdb copy is restricted to in-frame clones and leaves out a portion. The table has some 270,000 clones, around nine tenths seen once; the top ten hold over 3%. The TCR originated in a woman in her thirties or forties who had been exposed to COVID-19. The sample comprised PBMCs or T cells enriched from blood (not recorded which). This sequence joins TRBV3-1 (or the pseudogene TRBV3-2) and TRBJ1-2; 7 positions match TRBD1. CDR3 nucleotides: TGTGCCAGCAGCCAAGTTCGGGACAGCTATGGCTACACCTTC. Amino acid sequence: CASSQVRDSYGYTF.